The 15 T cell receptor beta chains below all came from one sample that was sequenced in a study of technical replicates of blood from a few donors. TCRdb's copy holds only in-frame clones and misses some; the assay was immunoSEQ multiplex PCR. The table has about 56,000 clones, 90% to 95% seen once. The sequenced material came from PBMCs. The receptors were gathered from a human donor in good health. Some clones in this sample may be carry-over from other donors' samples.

CDR3 amino acids: CASSAGGFEQFF. The CDR3 DNA reads as TGTGCCAGCAGTGCCGGGGGTTTTGAGCAGTTCTTC. The chain carries TRBV7-3 and TRBJ2-1; weak D call: TRBD2 (6 bases). The CDR3 is 12 residues long. V lost 6 bases and J lost 9, with 12 bases in between. The germline V gene encodes CDR1 SGHTA and CDR2 FQGTGA.

The CDR3 DNA reads TGTGCCAGCAGAGGGACAGGGGCACTTTATGGCTACACCTTC. Translated: CASRGTGALYGYTF. V gene TRBV11-2 combines with J gene TRBJ1-2; 10 bases fit TRBD1. The germline gives CDR1 SGHAT, CDR2 FQNNGV. There are 14 residues in the CDR3. V lost 6 bases to trimming and J lost 5 bases; unmatched junction nucleotides: 6.

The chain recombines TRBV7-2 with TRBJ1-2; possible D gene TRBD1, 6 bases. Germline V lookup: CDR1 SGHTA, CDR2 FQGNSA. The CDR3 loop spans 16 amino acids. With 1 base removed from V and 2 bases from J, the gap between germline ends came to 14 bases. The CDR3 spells CASSLGSTGKNYGYTF. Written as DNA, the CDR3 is TGTGCCAGCAGCTTAGGATCCACAGGGAAGAACTATGGCTACACCTTC.

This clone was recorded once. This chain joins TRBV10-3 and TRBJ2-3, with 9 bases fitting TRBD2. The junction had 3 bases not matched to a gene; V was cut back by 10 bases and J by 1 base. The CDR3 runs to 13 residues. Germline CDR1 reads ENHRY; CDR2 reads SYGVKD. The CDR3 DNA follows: TGTGCCACCTGGACTAGCGGCACAGATACGCAGTATTTT. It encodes CATWTSGTDTQYF.

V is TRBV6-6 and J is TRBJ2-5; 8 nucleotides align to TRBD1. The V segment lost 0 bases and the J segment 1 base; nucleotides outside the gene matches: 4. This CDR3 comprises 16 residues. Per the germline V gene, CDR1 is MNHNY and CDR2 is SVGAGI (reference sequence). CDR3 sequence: CASSYSTGTGQETQYF. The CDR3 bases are TGTGCCAGCAGTTACTCGACCGGGACAGGCCAAGAGACCCAGTACTTC.

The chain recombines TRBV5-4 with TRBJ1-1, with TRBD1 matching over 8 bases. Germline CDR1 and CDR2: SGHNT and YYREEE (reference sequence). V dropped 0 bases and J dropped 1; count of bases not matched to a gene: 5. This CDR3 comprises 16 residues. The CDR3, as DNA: TGTGCCAGCAGCTTGGTTTCAGGGGGCAAGAACACTGAAGCTTTCTTT. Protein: CASSLVSGGKNTEAFF.

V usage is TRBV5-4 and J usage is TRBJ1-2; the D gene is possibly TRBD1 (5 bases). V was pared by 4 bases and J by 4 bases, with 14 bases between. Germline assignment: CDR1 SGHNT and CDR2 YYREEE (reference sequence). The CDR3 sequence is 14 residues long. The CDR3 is CASSLTRQSYGYTF. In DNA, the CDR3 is TGTGCCAGCAGCCTCACACGACAGTCCTATGGCTACACCTTC. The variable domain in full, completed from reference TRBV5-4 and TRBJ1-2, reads ETGVTQSPTHLIKTRGQQVTLRCSSQSGHNTVSWYQQALGQGPQFIFQYYREEENGRGNFPPRFSGLQFPNYSSELNVNALELDDSALYLCASSLTRQSYGYTFGSGTRLTVV.

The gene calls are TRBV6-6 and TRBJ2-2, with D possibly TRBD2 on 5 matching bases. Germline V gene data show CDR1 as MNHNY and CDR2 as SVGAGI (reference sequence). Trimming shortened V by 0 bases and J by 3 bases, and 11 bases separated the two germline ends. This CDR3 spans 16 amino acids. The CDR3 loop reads CASSYSRAGDTGELFF. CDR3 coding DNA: TGTGCCAGCAGTTACTCGCGGGCCGGTGACACCGGGGAGCTGTTTTTT.

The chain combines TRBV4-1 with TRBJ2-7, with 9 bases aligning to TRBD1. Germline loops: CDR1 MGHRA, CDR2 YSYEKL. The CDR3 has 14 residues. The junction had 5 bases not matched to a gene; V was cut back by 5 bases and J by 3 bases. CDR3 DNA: TGCGCCAGCAGCGAGGGACAGGGTGGCTACGAGCAGTACTTC. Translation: CASSEGQGGYEQYF.

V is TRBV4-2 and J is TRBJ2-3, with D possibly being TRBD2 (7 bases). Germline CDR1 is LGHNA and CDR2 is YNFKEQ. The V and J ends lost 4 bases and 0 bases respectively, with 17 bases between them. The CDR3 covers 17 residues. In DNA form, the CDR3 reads TGTGCCAGCAGCCCATCGGGGGGCGGGTCTAGCACAGATACGCAGTATTTT. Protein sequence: CASSPSGGGSSTDTQYF.

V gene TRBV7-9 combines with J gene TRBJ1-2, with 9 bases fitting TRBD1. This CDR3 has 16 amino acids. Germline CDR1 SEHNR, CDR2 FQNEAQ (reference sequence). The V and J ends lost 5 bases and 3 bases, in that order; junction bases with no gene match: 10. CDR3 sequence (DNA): TGTGCCAGCAGCGATTCAACCGGGACAGGGCACTATGGCTACACCTTC. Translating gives CASSDSTGTGHYGYTF.

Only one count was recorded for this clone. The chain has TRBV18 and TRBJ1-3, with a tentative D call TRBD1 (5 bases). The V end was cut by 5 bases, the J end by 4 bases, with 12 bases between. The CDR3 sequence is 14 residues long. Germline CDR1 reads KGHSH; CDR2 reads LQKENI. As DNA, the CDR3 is TGTGCCAGCTCAGATGACAGACGGGGAAACACCATATATTTT. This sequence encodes CASSDDRRGNTIYF.

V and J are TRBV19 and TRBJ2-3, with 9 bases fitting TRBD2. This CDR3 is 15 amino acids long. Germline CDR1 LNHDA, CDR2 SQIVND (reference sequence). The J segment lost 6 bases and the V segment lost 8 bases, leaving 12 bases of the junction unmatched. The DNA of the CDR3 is TGTGCCAGTGGGACGGGGAGCGGGGGGTGGGATACGCAGTATTTT. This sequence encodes CASGTGSGGWDTQYF.

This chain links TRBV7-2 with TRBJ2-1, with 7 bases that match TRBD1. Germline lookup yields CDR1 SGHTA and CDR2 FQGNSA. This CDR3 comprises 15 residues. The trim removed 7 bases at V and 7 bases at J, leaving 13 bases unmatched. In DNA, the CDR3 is TGTGCCAGCACCGACCTCCGGGACAGTCTGAATGAGCAGTTCTTC. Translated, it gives CASTDLRDSLNEQFF.

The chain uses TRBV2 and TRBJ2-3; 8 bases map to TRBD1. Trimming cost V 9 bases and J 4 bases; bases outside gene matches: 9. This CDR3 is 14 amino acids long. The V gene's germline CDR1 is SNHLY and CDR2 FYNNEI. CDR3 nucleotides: TGTGCCAGTTTGACAGGGGAGAAGGCAGATACGCAGTATTTT. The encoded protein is CASLTGEKADTQYF.